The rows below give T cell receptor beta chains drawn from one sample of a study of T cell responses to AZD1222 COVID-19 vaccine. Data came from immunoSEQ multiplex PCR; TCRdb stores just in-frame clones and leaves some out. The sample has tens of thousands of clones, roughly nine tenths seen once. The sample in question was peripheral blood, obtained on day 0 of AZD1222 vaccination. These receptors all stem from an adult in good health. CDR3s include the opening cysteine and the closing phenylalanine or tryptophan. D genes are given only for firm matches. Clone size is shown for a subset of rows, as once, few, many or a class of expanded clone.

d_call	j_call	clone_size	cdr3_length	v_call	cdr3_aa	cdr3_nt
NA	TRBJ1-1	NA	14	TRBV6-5	CASSYRTENTEAFF	TGTGCCAGCAGCTACCGGACCGAGAACACTGAAGCTTTCTTT
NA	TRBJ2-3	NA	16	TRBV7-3	CASSFQSGTGTDTQYF	TGTGCCAGCAGCTTCCAATCCGGGACTGGCACAGATACGCAGTATTTT
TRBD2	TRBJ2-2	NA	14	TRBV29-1	CSVDTGLGTGELFF	TGCAGCGTTGACACTGGACTAGGTACCGGGGAGCTGTTTTTT
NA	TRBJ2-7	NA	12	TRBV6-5	CASSYPSAEQYF	TGTGCCAGCAGTTACCCGTCTGCGGAGCAGTACTTC
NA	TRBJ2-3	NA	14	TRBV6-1	CASSEASGTDTQYF	TGTGCCAGCAGTGAAGCGTCGGGCACAGATACGCAGTATTTT
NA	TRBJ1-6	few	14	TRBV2	CASERGNLNSPLHF	TGTGCCAGCGAGAGGGGGAATTTGAATTCACCCCTCCACTTT
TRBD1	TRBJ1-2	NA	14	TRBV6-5	CASSTLQGLYGYTF	TGTGCCAGCAGTACCCTACAGGGGCTCTATGGCTACACCTTC
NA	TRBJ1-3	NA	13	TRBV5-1	CASSLEDGNTIYF	TGCGCCAGCAGCTTGGAGGATGGAAACACCATATATTTT
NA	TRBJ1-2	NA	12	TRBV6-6	CILRDPVYGYTF	TGTATCCTCCGCGACCCGGTCTATGGCTACACCTTC
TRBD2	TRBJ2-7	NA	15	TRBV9	CASSVVTSGRDEQYF	TGTGCCAGCAGCGTAGTAACTAGCGGGAGGGACGAGCAGTACTTC
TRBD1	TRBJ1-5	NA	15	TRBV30	CAWSVRQGGNQPQHF	TGTGCCTGGAGTGTTAGACAGGGGGGCAATCAGCCCCAGCATTTT
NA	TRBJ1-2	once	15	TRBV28	CASSRISGQSYGYTF	TGTGCCAGCAGTCGAATATCCGGACAGTCCTATGGCTACACCTTC
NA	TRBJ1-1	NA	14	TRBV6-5	CASSSRTPNTEAFF	TGTGCCAGCAGTTCCAGGACACCAAACACTGAAGCTTTCTTT
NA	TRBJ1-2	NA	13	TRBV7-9	CASSLARGGGYTF	TGTGCCAGCAGCTTAGCACGGGGCGGTGGCTACACCTTC
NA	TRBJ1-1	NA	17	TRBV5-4	CASSLAIGQTLNTEAFF	TGTGCCAGCAGCTTGGCCATTGGGCAGACCCTGAACACTGAAGCTTTCTTT
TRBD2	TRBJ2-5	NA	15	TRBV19	CASSRAGGNQETQYF	TGTGCCAGTAGTCGGGCGGGAGGGAACCAAGAGACCCAGTACTTC
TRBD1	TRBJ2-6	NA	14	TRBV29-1	CSAGQGSGANVLTF	TGCAGCGCCGGACAGGGCTCTGGGGCCAACGTCCTGACTTTC
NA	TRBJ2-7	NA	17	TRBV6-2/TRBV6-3	CASSPPGGDIGSYEQYF	TGTGCCAGCAGCCCCCCCGGCGGGGACATAGGATCCTACGAGCAGTACTTC
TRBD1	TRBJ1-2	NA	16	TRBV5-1	CASSLGQGWNTDGYTF	TGCGCCAGCAGCTTGGGACAGGGATGGAATACAGATGGCTACACCTTC
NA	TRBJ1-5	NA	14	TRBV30	CAWSVLRDDQPQHF	TGTGCCTGGAGTGTACTCAGGGATGATCAGCCCCAGCATTTT
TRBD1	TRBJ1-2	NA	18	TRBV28	CASRFSAGTGEANYGYTF	TGTGCCAGCAGATTTTCCGCCGGGACAGGGGAAGCTAACTATGGCTACACCTTC
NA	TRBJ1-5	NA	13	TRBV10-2	CASSINSNQPQHF	TGCGCCAGCAGTATAAACAGCAATCAGCCCCAGCATTTT
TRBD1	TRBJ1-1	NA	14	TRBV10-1	CASSGSGGNTEAFF	TGCGCCAGCAGTGGATCAGGGGGAAACACTGAAGCTTTCTTT
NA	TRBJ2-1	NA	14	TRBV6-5	CASSYGQGVYEQFF	TGTGCCAGCAGTTACGGGCAGGGAGTCTATGAGCAGTTCTTC
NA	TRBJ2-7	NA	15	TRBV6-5	CASSYTMQRAYEQYF	TGTGCCAGCAGTTACACGATGCAACGGGCGTACGAGCAGTACTTC
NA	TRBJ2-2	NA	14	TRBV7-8	CASSLGGAVGELFF	TGTGCCAGCAGCTTAGGGGGAGCGGTCGGGGAGCTGTTTTTT
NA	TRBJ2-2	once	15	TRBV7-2	CASSFLATPVGELFF	TGTGCCAGCAGCTTCCTGGCCACCCCGGTCGGGGAGCTGTTTTTT
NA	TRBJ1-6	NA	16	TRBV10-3	CAISESPGRQDSPLHF	TGTGCCATCAGTGAGTCGCCAGGGAGGCAAGATTCACCCCTCCACTTT
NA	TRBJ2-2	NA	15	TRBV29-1	CSVGAGAANTGELFF	TGCAGCGTTGGGGCGGGGGCCGCGAACACCGGGGAGCTGTTTTTT
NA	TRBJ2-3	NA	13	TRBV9	CASSSWKGVTQYF	TGTGCCAGCAGCTCCTGGAAAGGAGTTACGCAGTATTTT
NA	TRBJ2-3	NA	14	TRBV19	CASTPDSRTDTQYF	TGTGCCAGTACCCCGGACAGCCGCACAGATACGCAGTATTTT
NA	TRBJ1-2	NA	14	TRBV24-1	CATSDSGFGYGYTF	TGTGCCACCAGTGATTCCGGGTTCGGCTATGGCTACACCTTC
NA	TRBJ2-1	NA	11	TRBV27	CASSLFNEQFF	TGTGCCAGCAGTTTATTCAATGAGCAGTTCTTC
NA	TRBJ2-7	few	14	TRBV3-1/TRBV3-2	CASSQDSTGYEQYF	TGTGCCAGCAGCCAAGATTCGACCGGCTACGAGCAGTACTTC
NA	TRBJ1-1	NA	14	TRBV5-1	CASSEGVLNTEAFF	TGCGCCAGCTCCGAAGGGGTCCTGAACACTGAAGCTTTCTTT
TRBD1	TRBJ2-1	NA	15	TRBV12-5	CASGKTGVSYNEQFF	TGTGCTAGTGGGAAGACAGGGGTCTCCTACAATGAGCAGTTCTTC
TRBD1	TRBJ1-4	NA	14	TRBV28	CASSATGSLEKLFF	TGTGCCAGCAGCGCGACAGGGTCCCTTGAAAAACTGTTTTTT
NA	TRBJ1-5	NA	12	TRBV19	CASSIVNQPQHF	TGTGCCAGTAGTATTGTCAATCAGCCCCAGCATTTT
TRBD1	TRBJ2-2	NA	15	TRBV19	CASRSGQGNTGELFF	TGTGCCAGTAGGTCGGGACAGGGAAACACCGGGGAGCTGTTTTTT
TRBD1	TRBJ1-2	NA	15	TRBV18	CASSPEGQGAYGYTF	TGTGCCAGCTCACCAGAGGGACAGGGGGCCTATGGCTACACCTTC
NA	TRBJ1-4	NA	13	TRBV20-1	CSASPPTGEKLFF	TGCAGTGCTAGTCCTCCTACAGGGGAAAAACTGTTTTTT
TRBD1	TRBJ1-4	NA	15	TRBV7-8	CASSLAGGAWEKLFF	TGTGCCAGCAGCTTAGCAGGGGGCGCTTGGGAAAAACTGTTTTTT
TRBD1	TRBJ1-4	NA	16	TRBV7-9	CASSDTGGASNEKLFF	TGTGCCAGCAGCGACACAGGGGGCGCATCTAATGAAAAACTGTTTTTT
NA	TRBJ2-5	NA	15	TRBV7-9	CASSFIGRGQETQYF	TGTGCCAGCAGCTTCATTGGTCGCGGACAAGAGACCCAGTACTTC
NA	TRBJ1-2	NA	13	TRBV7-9	CASSHPSGGTPSF	TGTGCCAGCAGCCACCCTTCAGGCGGGACCCCGTCCTTC
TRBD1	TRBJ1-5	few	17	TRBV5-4	CASSLQGGQGGNQPQHF	TGTGCCAGCAGCTTGCAGGGAGGACAGGGCGGGAATCAGCCCCAGCATTTT
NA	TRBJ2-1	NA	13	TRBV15	CATSSRRGNEQFF	TGTGCCACCAGCAGCCGCCGGGGGAATGAGCAGTTCTTC
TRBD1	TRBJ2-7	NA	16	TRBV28	CASSFPRTGSSYEQYF	TGTGCCAGCAGTTTCCCCCGGACAGGTAGCTCCTACGAGCAGTACTTC
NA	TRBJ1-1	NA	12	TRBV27	CASSSVEGKAFF	TGTGCCAGCAGTTCAGTCGAGGGGAAAGCTTTCTTT
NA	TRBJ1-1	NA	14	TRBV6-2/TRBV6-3	CASSPGQRNTEAFF	TGTGCCAGCAGTCCCGGACAGAGGAACACTGAAGCTTTCTTT
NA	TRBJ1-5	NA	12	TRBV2	CASSDDIQPQHF	TGTGCCAGCAGTGATGATATTCAGCCCCAGCATTTT
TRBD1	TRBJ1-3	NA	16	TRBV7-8	CASRGSTGSAGNTIYF	TGTGCCAGCAGGGGCTCGACAGGGTCAGCTGGAAACACCATATATTTT
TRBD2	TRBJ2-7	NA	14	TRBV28	CAITDRRGVYEQYF	TGTGCCATCACAGACCGCCGGGGGGTCTACGAGCAGTACTTC